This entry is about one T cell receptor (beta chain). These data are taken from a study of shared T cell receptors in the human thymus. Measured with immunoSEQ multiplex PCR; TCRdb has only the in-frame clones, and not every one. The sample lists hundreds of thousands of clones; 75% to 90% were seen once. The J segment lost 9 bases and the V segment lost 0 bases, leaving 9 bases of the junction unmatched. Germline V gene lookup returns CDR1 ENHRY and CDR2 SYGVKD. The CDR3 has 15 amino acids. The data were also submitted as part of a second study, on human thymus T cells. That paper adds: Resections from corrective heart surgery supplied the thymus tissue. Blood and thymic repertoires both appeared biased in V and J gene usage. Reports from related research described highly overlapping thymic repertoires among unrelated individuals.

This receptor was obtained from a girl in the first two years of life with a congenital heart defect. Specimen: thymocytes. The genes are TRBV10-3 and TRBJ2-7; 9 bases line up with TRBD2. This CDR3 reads CAISESGGGAVWQYF. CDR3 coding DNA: TGTGCCATCAGTGAGTCGGGCGGGGGGGCTGTTTGGCAGTACTTC.